The next 20 T cell receptor beta chains were all read from a single sample in a study of low-dose radiotherapy and immunotherapy resistance in tumors. Priming of first-strand cDNA relied on TRAV- and TRBV-specific primers (covering alpha and beta chains). TCR amplification ran roughly 20 PCR cycles using constant-region and V-primer adapter primers. TCRdb recomputed calls from the reads with MiXCR, one row per CDR3 protein. The sample consists of tens of thousands of distinct CDR3 sequences, just under 9.5% of them appearing once. Time point of the sample: before trial treatment. The sequenced sample was PBMCs, obtained before treatment. Receptors were obtained from a male donor with prostate cancer.

This clonotype has a count of ten or more. J is TRBJ1-4 and V is TRBV5-1; the D is unclear. Germline lookup yields CDR1 SGHRS and CDR2 YFSETQ. The CDR3 has 17 residues. The V end lost 4 bases, the J end lost 3 bases, and 19 bases lay between the germline ends. CDR3 bases: TGCGCCAGCAGCCCCGCGGACGGTCTAAGAGCTAATGAAAAACTGTTTTTT. It yields the protein CASSPADGLRANEKLFF.

This clonotype was counted ten times or more. V and J are TRBV29-1 and TRBJ2-3; 14 nucleotides align to TRBD2. The CDR3 is 14 residues long. V lost 7 bases, J lost 5 bases, and 5 bases stayed unmatched. CDR1 and CDR2 (germline): SQVTM, ANQGSEA. CDR3 loop: CSGSGLAGVDTQYF. CDR3 in DNA: TGCAGCGGGTCGGGACTAGCGGGAGTAGATACGCAGTATTTT.

A remark on this clonotype: This may come from a read error, since a much larger clone is one base off. The genes are TRBV5-3 and TRBJ2-2, with 9 nucleotides matching TRBD1. TRBV5-3 is an ORF for which the function is uncertain. The CDR3 sequence is 15 residues long. CDR3 DNA: TGTGGCAGCAGCCCGAGGACAGGGGACACCGGGGAGCTGTTTTTT. Translated, it gives CGSSPRTGDTGELFF.

This clonotype was seen once. V is TRBV19 and J is TRBJ2-7; 13 bases map to TRBD2. V shed 5 bases and J 7 bases; nucleotides not matched to a gene: 14. The CDR3 loop spans 17 amino acids. CDR1 and CDR2 (germline): LNHDA, SQIVND (reference sequence). The CDR3: CASSEQPGTSGNLEQYF. The CDR3 DNA reads as TGTGCCAGTAGTGAACAACCCGGGACTAGCGGGAACCTGGAGCAGTACTTC.

Ten or more counts support this clonotype. V is TRBV7-2 and J is TRBJ2-2; TRBD2 matches 14 bases. CDR1 is SGHTA, CDR2 FQGNSA, per germline. The CDR3 is 17 amino acids. J lost 7 bases, V lost 4 bases, and 8 bases had no gene match. CDR3 sequence reads: CASSSPGLAGVSGELFF. The CDR3 nucleotides read TGTGCCAGCAGCTCGCCGGGACTAGCGGGAGTCAGCGGGGAGCTGTTTTTT.

In this sample, this clonotype turned up many times. V and J are TRBV20-1 and TRBJ2-7; perhaps TRBD2 as D (6 bases). CDR3 size: 14 residues. Germline lookup yields CDR1 DFQATT and CDR2 SNEGSKA (reference sequence). V lost 3 bases, J lost 0 bases, and 12 bases lay in between. Here the CDR3 DNA reads TGCAGTGCTAGGAGGGACTTGAACTCCTACGAGCAGTACTTC. Amino acids: CSARRDLNSYEQYF.

This clonotype occurred many times. The V and J genes are TRBV28 and TRBJ2-2; D uncertain. Trimming shortened V by 5 bases and J by 4 bases, and 11 bases separated the two germline ends. This CDR3 comprises 14 residues. Per germline, CDR1 MDHEN and CDR2 SYDVKM. The CDR3 reads CASSALSITGELFF. CDR3 coding DNA: TGTGCCAGCAGTGCTCTCAGCATCACCGGGGAGCTGTTTTTT.

There are many counts of this clonotype. DNA of the CDR3: TGTGCCAGCAGCTTACCCCCAGCGGGAGCCGATACGCAGTATTTT. Amino acid sequence: CASSLPPAGADTQYF. The V call is TRBV7-8, the J call TRBJ2-3, with 8 bases aligning to TRBD2. The germline CDR1 and CDR2 sequences are SGHVS and FQNEAQ. V was clipped by 2 bases and J by 6 bases; unmatched bases: 7. The CDR3 sequence is 15 residues long.

This clonotype was observed many times. The rearrangement joins TRBV29-1 to TRBJ1-1, with D unresolved. The V end was cut by 7 bases, the J end by 6 bases, with 18 bases between. CDR3 length equals 13 residues. From germline, CDR1 is SQVTM and CDR2 ANQGSEA. The chain's CDR3 is CSADHRGHSEAFF. DNA for the CDR3: TGCAGCGCTGACCATAGAGGGCACTCTGAAGCTTTCTTT.

This clonotype appeared many times. Here the CDR3 DNA reads TGTGCCAGCAGCTTAGGACCAGCGGCCGGAAACACCATATATTTT. Residues: CASSLGPAAGNTIYF. The chain links TRBV7-2 to TRBJ1-3; D gene unclear. The CDR3 is 15 residues long. V lost 1 base and J lost 4, with 11 bases in between. Germline V gene data show CDR1 as SGHTA and CDR2 as FQGNSA.

The chain carries TRBV5-6 and TRBJ1-2, with TRBD1 matching over 9 bases. Germline assignment: CDR1 SGHDT and CDR2 YYEEEE. The CDR3 contains 14 residues. Germline trimming cut 4 bases from V and 5 bases from J; bases unmatched to any gene: 6. The CDR3, as DNA: TGTGCCAGCAGCCGGGGACAGGGCCCTTATGGCTACACCTTC. Amino acids: CASSRGQGPYGYTF.

Only a few counts were recorded for this clonotype. The chain joins TRBV27 to TRBJ1-4, with D uncertain. The CDR3 loop spans 14 amino acids. Deletions cut 6 bases from V and 8 bases from J, with 16 bases between. Germline-derived CDR1 and CDR2 are MNHEY and SMNVEV (reference sequence). The CDR3 loop reads CASRPVASTEKLFF. The CDR3 coding sequence is TGTGCCAGCAGACCAGTGGCCAGCACGGAAAAACTGTTTTTT.

In this sample, this clonotype turned up many times. The chain's CDR3 is CASSEGWGQGTYEQYF. The CDR3 coding sequence is TGTGCCAGCAGTGAAGGTTGGGGACAGGGTACCTACGAGCAGTACTTC. The chain joins TRBV12-3 or TRBV12-4 to TRBJ2-7; 9 bases are a match to TRBD1. The junction had 10 bases not matched to a gene; V was cut back by 5 bases and J by 2 bases. The CDR3 is 16 amino acids.

This clonotype appeared many times. The genes are TRBV10-3 and TRBJ1-2; possibly TRBD1 for D (6 bases). V lost 7 bases, J lost 6 bases, and 15 bases lay in between. This CDR3 spans 13 amino acids. Germline V gene data show CDR1 as ENHRY and CDR2 as SYGVKD. The DNA of the CDR3 is TGTGCCATCACCAAGGGGGGGGATCATGGCTACACCTTC. Translating gives CAITKGGDHGYTF.

The sample holds many counts of this clonotype. The rearrangement joins TRBV21-1 to TRBJ2-6; TRBD1 was called by the table and not checked on the DNA. TRBV21-1 represents a pseudogene. This CDR3 contains 16 residues. For the CDR3, the DNA is TGTGCCAGCAGCAACGACAGGGGTGCTGGGGCCAACGTCCTGACTTTC. It is translated as CASSNDRGAGANVLTF.

This clonotype came up many times. The chain couples TRBV10-3 to TRBJ2-7; weak D call: TRBD1 (5 bases). Germline values: CDR1 ENHRY, CDR2 SYGVKD. V lost 3 bases and J 3 bases, leaving 12 bases between the germline ends. The CDR3 length is 14 residues. The CDR3 loop reads CAISEVGRDYEQYF. CDR3 DNA: TGTGCCATCAGTGAAGTGGGCAGGGACTACGAGCAGTACTTC.

This clonotype was seen repeatedly, ten times or more. The rearrangement joins TRBV7-3 to TRBJ2-1; 14 positions match TRBD2. CDR3 length: 15 residues. Trimming took 5 bases from V and 7 from J; bases not matched to a gene: 4. Germline CDR1 and CDR2: SGHTA and FQGTGA. CDR3 protein: CASSQRLAGGNEQFF. The CDR3 DNA follows: TGTGCCAGCAGCCAAAGACTAGCGGGAGGGAATGAGCAGTTCTTC.

This clonotype was recorded at least ten times. This chain connects TRBV5-1 to TRBJ2-3; no clear D. Germline loops: CDR1 SGHRS, CDR2 YFSETQ. CDR3 length: 14 amino acids. V lost 0 bases to trimming and J lost 11 bases, with 16 bases between them. The CDR3 bases are TGCGCCAGCAGCTTGGCCTCTGAGTTTCTCGTGCAGTATTTT. Translation: CASSLASEFLVQYF.

In its sample, this clonotype was seen many times. The chain combines TRBV5-6 with TRBJ2-1; no clear D. The CDR3 is 12 amino acids. Germline CDR1 reads SGHDT; CDR2 reads YYEEEE. Trimming shortened V by 1 base and J by 10 bases, and 9 bases separated the two germline ends. CDR3 sequence: CASSLLELEQFF. The CDR3 nucleotides are TGTGCCAGCAGCTTGTTGGAACTCGAGCAGTTCTTC.

This clonotype has a count of ten or more. The V call is TRBV2, the J call TRBJ2-4; 7 bases fit TRBD1. Trimming at V came to 7 bases and at J to 6 bases, leaving 6 bases not matched to a gene. Germline CDR1 SNHLY, CDR2 FYNNEI. The CDR3 spans 13 residues. The CDR3 sequence is CASTDRVVNIQYF. CDR3 bases: TGTGCCAGCACCGACAGGGTCGTAAACATTCAGTACTTC.